This T cell receptor (beta chain) derives from a study of blood T cells in healthy people across ages. Turning to the study itself: Template switching captured about one barcoded beta molecule per two T cells.

CDR1 and CDR2 from the germline V gene are DFQATT and SNEGSKA (reference sequence). The CDR3 runs to 15 residues. Trimming pared 6 bases from V and 0 bases from J, leaving 16 bases between. As regards this clonotype: Antigen specificity is unknown.

Then a second PCR, running roughly 7 to 11 cycles, was carried out with a sample-barcoded 5' primer and a J-beta primer mix. MiXCR was run by TCRdb on the 5' RACE reads, yielding one entry per CDR3 protein. The sample yields 650,000 to 1,000,000 distinct CDR3 sequences, around 36% seen once. Study observations and caveats: CMV status of donors was unknown, possibly confounding expanded clonotype changes.

Per-sample PBMC isolation yielded at least 7 million cells. The material sequenced was blood. The receptor was derived from a man younger than 35 in good health. V and J are TRBV20-1 and TRBJ2-3; D assignment may be TRBD1 or TRBD2 (6 bases each). As DNA, the CDR3 is TGCAGTGCCCAAGGTGGGGGGCGTAGCACAGATACGCAGTATTTT. This encodes CSAQGGGRSTDTQYF.